This T cell receptor beta chain is drawn from a study of cytomegalovirus exposure and HLA in healthy donors. PCR employed 60 Vbeta and 13 Jbeta primers. Using immunoSEQ multiplex PCR, the repertoire was profiled, and TCRdb retains in-frame clones only, with some absent. This listing includes tens of thousands of clones. V was clipped by 0 bases and J by 6 bases; unmatched bases: 6. Germline V gene data show CDR1 as GTSNPN and CDR2 as SVGIG (reference sequence). This CDR3 region has 14 residues. The TCR originated in a female donor in good health and CMV-seronegative. Material: PBMCs. V is TRBV30 and J is TRBJ2-7; 9 bases line up with TRBD1. CDR3: CAWSVQGASGEQYF. CDR3 nucleotide sequence: TGTGCCTGGAGTGTACAGGGGGCCAGTGGCGAGCAGTACTTC. Filled out from reference TRBV30 and TRBJ2-7, the complete variable domain reads SQTIHQWPATLVQPVGSPLSLECTVEGTSNPNLYWYRQAAGRGLQLLFYSVGIGQISSEVPQNLSASRPQDRQFILSSKKLLLSDSGFYLCAWSVQGASGEQYFGPGTRLTVT.